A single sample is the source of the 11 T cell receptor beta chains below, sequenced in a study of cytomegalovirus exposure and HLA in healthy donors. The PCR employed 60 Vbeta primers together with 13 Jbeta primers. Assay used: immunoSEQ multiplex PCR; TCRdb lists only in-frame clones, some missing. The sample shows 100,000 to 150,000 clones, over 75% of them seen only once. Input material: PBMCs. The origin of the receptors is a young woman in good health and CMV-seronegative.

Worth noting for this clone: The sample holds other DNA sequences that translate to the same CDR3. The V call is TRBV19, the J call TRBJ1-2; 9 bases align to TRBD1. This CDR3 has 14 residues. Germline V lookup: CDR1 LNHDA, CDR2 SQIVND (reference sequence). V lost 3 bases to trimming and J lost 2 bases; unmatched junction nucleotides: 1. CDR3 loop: CASSIGTGNYGYTF. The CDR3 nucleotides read TGTGCCAGTAGTATCGGGACAGGGAACTATGGCTACACCTTC. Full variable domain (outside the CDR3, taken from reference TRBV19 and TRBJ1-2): DGGITQSPKYLFRKEGQNVTLSCEQNLNHDAMYWYRQDPGQGLRLIYYSQIVNDFQKGDIAEGYSVSREKKESFPLTVTSAQKNPTAFYLCASSIGTGNYGYTFGSGTRLTVV.

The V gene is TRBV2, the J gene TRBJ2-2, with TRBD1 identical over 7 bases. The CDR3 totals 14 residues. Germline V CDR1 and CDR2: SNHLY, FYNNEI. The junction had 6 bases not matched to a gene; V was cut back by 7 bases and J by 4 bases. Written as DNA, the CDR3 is TGTGCCAGCACCCAGGGGGTTAGCACCGGGGAGCTGTTTTTT. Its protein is CASTQGVSTGELFF.

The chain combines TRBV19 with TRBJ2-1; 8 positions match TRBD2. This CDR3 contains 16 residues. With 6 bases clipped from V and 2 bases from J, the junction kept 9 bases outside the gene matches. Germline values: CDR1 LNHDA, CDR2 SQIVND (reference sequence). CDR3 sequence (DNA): TGTGCCAGTAGCGGGGGGGGCCCGGTACCCTACAATGAGCAGTTCTTC. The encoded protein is CASSGGGPVPYNEQFF. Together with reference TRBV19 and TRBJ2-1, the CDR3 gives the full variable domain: DGGITQSPKYLFRKEGQNVTLSCEQNLNHDAMYWYRQDPGQGLRLIYYSQIVNDFQKGDIAEGYSVSREKKESFPLTVTSAQKNPTAFYLCASSGGGPVPYNEQFFGPGTRLTVL.

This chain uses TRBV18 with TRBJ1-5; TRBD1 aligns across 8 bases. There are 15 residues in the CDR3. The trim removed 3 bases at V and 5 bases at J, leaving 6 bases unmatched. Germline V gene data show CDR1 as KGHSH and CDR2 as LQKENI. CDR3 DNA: TGTGCCAGCTCACCCCGGCAGGACAGGGATCAGCCCCAGCATTTT. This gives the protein CASSPRQDRDQPQHF. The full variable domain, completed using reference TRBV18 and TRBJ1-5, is NAGVMQNPRHLVRRRGQEARLRCSPMKGHSHVYWYRQLPEEGLKFMVYLQKENIIDESGMPKERFSAEFPKEGPSILRIQQVVRGDSAAYFCASSPRQDRDQPQHFGDGTRLSIL.

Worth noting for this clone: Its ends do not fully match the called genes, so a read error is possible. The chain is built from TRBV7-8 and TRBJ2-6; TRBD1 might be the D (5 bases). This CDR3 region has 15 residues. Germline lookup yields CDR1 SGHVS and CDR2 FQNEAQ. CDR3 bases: TGTGCCAGCAGCTTACCACTCGCTGGGGCCAACGGCCTGACTTTC. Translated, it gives CASSLPLAGANGLTF.

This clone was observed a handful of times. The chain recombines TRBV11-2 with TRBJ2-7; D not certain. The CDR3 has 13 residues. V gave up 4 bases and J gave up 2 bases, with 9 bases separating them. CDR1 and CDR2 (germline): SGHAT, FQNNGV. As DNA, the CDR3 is TGTGCCAGCAGCTCAGCTGGGCCCTACGAGCAGTACTTC. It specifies CASSSAGPYEQYF.

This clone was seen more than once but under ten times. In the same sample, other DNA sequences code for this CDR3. The CDR3 DNA reads TGCGCCAGCAGCCTTACTACGAATGAGCAGTTCTTC. Amino acid sequence: CASSLTTNEQFF. The V call is TRBV5-1, the J call TRBJ2-1, with D hard to call. In germline, CDR1 is SGHRS, CDR2 YFSETQ. The CDR3 has 12 amino acids. The V end lost 4 bases, the J end lost 7 bases, and 9 bases lay between the germline ends.

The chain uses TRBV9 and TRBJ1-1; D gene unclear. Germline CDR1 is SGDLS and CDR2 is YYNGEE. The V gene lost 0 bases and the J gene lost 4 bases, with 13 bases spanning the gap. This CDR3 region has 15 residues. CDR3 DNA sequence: TGTGCCAGCAGCGTAGACGGGAGCCCGATCACTGAAGCTTTCTTT. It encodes CASSVDGSPITEAFF.

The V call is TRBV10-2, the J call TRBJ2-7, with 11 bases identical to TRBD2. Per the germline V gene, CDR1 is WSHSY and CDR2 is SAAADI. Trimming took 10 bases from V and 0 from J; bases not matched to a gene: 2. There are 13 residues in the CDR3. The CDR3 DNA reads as TGCGCCACGGGACTAGCGGCCTCCTACGAGCAGTACTTC. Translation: CATGLAASYEQYF.

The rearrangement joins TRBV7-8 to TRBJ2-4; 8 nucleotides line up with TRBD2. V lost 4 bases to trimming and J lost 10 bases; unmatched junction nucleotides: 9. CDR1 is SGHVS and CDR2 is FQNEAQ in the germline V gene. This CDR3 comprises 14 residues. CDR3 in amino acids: CASSSEGSGAIQYF. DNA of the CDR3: TGTGCCAGCAGCTCAGAGGGTAGCGGGGCTATTCAGTACTTC.

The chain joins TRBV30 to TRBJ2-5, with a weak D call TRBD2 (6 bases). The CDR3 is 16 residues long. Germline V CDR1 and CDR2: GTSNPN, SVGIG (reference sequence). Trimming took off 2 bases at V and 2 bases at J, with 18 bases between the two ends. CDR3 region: CAWSLMGTPKQETQYF. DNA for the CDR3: TGTGCCTGGAGTCTCATGGGGACTCCTAAACAAGAGACCCAGTACTTC. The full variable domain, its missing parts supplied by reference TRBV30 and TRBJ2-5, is SQTIHQWPATLVQPVGSPLSLECTVEGTSNPNLYWYRQAAGRGLQLLFYSVGIGQISSEVPQNLSASRPQDRQFILSSKKLLLSDSGFYLCAWSLMGTPKQETQYFGPGTRLLVL.